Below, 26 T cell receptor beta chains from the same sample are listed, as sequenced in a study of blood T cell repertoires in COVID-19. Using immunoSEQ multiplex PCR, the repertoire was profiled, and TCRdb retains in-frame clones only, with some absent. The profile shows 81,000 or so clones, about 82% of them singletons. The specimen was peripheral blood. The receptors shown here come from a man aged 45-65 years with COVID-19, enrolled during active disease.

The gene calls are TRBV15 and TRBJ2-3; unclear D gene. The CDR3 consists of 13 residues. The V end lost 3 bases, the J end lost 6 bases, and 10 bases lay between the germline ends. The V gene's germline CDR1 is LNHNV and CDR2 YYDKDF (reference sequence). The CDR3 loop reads CATSRDTGDTQYF. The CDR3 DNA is TGTGCCACCAGCAGGGATACCGGGGATACGCAGTATTTT.

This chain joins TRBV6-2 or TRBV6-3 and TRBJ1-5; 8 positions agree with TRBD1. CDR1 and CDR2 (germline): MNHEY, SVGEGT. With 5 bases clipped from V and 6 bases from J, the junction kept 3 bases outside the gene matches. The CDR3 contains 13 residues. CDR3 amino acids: CASSRTGTQPQHF. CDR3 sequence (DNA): TGTGCCAGCAGTAGGACAGGGACTCAGCCCCAGCATTTT.

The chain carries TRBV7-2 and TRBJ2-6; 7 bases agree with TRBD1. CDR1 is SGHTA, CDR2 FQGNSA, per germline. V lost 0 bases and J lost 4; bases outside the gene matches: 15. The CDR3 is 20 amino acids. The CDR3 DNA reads TGTGCCAGCAGCTTAGCTAGTAGGGACAGTGGCCCGGGGGGGGCCAACGTCCTGACTTTC. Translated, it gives CASSLASRDSGPGGANVLTF.

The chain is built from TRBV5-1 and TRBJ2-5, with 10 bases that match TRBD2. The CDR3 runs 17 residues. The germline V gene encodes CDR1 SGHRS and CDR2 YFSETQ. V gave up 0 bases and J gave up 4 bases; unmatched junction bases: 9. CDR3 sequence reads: CASSLGNQAGGGETQYF. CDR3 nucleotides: TGCGCCAGCAGCTTGGGGAACCAAGCGGGAGGGGGAGAGACCCAGTACTTC.

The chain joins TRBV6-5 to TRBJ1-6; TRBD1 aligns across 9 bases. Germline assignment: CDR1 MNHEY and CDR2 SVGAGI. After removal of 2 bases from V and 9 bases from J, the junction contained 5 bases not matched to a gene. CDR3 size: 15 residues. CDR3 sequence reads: CASSYVGQGSSPLHF. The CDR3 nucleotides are TGTGCCAGCAGTTACGTCGGACAGGGGAGTTCACCCCTCCACTTT.

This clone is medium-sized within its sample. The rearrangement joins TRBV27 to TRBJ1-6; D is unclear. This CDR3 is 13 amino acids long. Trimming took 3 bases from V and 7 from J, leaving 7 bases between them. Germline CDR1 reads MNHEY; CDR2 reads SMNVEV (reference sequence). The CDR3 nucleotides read TGTGCCAGCAGTTTTGAGGTGAATTCACCCCTCCACTTT. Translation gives CASSFEVNSPLHF.

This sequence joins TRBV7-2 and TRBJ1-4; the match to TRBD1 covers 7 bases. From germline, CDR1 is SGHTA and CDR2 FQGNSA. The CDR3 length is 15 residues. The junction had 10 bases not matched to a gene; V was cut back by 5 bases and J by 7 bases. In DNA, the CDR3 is TGTGCCAGCAGCCTCGACAGGGCCCGAGTTGAAAAACTGTTTTTT. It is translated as CASSLDRARVEKLFF.

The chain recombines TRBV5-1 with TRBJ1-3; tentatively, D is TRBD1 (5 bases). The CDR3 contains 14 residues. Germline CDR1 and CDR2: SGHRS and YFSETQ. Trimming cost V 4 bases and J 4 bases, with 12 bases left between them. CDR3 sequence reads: CASSIDRAGNTIYF. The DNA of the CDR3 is TGCGCCAGCAGCATTGACAGAGCGGGAAACACCATATATTTT.

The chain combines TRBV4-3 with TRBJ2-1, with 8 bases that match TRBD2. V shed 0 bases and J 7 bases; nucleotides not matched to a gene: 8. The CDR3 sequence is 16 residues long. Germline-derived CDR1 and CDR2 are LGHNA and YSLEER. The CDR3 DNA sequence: TGCGCCAGCAGCCAAGATAGGAGTAGCGGGAAAAATGAGCAGTTCTTC. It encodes CASSQDRSSGKNEQFF.

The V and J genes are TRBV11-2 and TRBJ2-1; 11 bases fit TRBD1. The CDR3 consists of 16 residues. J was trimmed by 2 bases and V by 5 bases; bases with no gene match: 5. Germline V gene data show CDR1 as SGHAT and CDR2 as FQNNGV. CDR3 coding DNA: TGTGCCAGCAGCCCCGGGACAGGGGGGACCTACAATGAGCAGTTCTTC. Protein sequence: CASSPGTGGTYNEQFF.

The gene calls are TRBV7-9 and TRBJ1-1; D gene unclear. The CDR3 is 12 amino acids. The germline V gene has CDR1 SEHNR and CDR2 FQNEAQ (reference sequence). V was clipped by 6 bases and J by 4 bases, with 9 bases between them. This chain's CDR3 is CASSLRGTEAFF. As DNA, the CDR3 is TGTGCCAGCAGTCTACGTGGCACTGAAGCTTTCTTT. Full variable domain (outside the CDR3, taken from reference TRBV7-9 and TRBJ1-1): DTGVSQNPRHKITKRGQNVTFRCDPISEHNRLYWYRQTLGQGPEFLTYFQNEAQLEKSRLLSDRFSAERPKGSFSTLEIQRTEQGDSAMYLCASSLRGTEAFFGQGTRLTVV.

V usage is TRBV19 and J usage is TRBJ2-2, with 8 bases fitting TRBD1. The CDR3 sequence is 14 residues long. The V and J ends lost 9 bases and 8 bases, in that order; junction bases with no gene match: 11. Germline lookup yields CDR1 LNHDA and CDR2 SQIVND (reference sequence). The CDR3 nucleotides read TGTGCCAGCAGGAACCAGGGGGCTTCTGGGGAGCTGTTTTTT. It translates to CASRNQGASGELFF.

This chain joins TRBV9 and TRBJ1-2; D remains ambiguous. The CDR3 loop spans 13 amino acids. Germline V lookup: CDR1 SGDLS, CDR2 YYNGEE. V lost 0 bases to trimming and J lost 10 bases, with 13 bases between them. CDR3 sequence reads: CASSVDGRSDYTF. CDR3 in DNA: TGTGCCAGCAGCGTAGATGGCAGGTCTGACTACACCTTC.

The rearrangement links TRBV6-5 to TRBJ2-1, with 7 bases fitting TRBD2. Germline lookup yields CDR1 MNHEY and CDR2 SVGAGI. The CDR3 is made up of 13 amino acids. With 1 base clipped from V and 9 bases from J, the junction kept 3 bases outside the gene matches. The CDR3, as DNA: TGTGCCAGCAGTTACTTGGGGAGGGGTGAGCAGTTCTTC. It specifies CASSYLGRGEQFF.

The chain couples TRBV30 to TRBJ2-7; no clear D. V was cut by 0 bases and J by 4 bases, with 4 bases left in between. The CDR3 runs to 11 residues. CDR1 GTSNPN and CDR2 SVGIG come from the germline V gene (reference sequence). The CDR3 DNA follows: TGTGCCTGGAGTGTATCGTACGAGCAGTACTTC. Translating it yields CAWSVSYEQYF.

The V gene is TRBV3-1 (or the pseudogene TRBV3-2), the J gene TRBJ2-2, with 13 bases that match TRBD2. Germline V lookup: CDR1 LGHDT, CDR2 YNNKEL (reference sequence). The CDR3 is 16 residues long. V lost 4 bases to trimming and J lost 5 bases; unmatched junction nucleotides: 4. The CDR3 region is CASSPTSGRGTGELFF. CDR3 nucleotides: TGTGCCAGCAGCCCAACTAGCGGGAGGGGGACCGGGGAGCTGTTTTTT.

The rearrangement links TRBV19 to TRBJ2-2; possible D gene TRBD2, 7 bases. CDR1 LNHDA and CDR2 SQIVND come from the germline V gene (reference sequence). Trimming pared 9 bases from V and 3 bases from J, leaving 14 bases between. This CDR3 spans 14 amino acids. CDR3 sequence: CASRGGVHTGELFF. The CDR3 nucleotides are TGTGCCAGCAGAGGGGGGGTTCACACCGGGGAGCTGTTTTTT.

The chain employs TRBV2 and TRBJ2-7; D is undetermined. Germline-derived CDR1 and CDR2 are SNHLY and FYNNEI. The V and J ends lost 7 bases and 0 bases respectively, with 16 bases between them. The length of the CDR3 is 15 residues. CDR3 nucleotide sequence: TGTGCCAGCACCGAAAGTTATAGGAGCTCCTACGAGCAGTACTTC. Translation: CASTESYRSSYEQYF.

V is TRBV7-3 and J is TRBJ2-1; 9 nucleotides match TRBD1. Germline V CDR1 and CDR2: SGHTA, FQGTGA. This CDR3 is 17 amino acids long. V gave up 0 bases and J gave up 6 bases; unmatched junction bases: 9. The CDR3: CASSLTAGTGTLNEQFF. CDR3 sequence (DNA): TGTGCCAGCAGCTTAACGGCAGGGACAGGGACACTCAATGAGCAGTTCTTC.

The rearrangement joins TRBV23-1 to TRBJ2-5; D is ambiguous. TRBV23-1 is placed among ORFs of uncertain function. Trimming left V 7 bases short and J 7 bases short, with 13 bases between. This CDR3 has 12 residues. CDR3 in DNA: TGCGCCAGCATCCCAAAGCCGCCGACCCAGTACTTC. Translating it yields CASIPKPPTQYF.

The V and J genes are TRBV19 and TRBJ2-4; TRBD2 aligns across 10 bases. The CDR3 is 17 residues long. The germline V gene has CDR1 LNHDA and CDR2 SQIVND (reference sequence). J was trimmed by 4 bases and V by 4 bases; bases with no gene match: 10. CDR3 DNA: TGTGCCAGTAGTAAGAGAGCGGGAGGGGGCCGAAAAAACATTCAGTACTTC. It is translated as CASSKRAGGGRKNIQYF.

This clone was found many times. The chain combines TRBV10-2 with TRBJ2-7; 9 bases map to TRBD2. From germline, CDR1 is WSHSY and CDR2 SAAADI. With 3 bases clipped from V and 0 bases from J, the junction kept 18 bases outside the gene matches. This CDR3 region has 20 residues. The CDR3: CASSEGRSGSLKSFSYEQYF. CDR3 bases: TGCGCCAGCAGTGAAGGGCGTAGCGGGAGTTTAAAGTCGTTCTCCTACGAGCAGTACTTC.

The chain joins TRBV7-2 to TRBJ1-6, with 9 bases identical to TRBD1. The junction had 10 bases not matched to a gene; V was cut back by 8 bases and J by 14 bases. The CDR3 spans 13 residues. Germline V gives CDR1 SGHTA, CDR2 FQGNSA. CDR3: CASGRDRASTLHF. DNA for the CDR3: TGTGCCAGCGGCCGGGACAGGGCATCCACCCTCCACTTT.

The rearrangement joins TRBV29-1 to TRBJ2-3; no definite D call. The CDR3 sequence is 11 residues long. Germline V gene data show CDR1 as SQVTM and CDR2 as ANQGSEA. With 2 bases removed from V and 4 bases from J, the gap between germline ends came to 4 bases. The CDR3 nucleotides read TGCAGCGTTGAAACAGCAGATACGCAGTATTTT. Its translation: CSVETADTQYF.

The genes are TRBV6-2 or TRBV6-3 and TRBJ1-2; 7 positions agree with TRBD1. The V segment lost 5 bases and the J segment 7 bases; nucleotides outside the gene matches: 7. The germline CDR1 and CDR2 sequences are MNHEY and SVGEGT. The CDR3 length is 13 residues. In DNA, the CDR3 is TGTGCCAGCAGTCTCAGGGGGAACGGTGGCTACACCTTC. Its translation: CASSLRGNGGYTF.

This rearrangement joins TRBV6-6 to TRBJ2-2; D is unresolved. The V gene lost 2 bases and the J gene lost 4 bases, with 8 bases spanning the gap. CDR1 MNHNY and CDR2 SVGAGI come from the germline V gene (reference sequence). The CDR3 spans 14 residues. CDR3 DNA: TGTGCCAGCAGTTACCTTCAGCGCACCGGGGAGCTGTTTTTT. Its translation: CASSYLQRTGELFF.